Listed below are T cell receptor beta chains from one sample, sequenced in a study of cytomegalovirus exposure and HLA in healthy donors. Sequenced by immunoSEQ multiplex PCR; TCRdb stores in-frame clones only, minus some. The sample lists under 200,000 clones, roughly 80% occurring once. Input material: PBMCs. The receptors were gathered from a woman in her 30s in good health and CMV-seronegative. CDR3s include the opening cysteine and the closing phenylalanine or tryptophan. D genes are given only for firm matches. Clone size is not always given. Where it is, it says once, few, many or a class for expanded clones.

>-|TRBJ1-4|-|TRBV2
TGTGCCAGCGGCGCGACGGGGAAAAATGAAAAACTGTTTTTT
CASGATGKNEKLFF
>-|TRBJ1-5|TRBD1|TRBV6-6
TGTGCCAGCAGACGGACAGGGGGCTCCAATCAGCCCCAGCATTTT
CASRRTGGSNQPQHF
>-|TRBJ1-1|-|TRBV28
TGTGCCAGCAGTTGGACTAATGAACCTGAAGCTTTCTTT
CASSWTNEPEAFF
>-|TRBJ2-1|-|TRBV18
TGTGCCAGCTCACCAACAGTACCCCCAAATGCTGAGCAGTTCTTC
CASSPTVPPNAEQFF
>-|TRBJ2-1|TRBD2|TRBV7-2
TGTGCCAGCAGCGCAGGACTAGTCTACAATGAGCAGTTCTTC
CASSAGLVYNEQFF
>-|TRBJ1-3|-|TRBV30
TGTGCCTGGAGTCGATCGGGAACCCGCTCTGGAAACACCATATATTTT
CAWSRSGTRSGNTIYF
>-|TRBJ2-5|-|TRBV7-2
TGTGCCAGCAGCTTAGGGGTGGAGGCCTCCCAAGAGACCCAGTACTTC
CASSLGVEASQETQYF
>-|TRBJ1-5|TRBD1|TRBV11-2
TGTGCCAGCAGCGAGACAGGGTCGAATCAGCCCCAGCATTTT
CASSETGSNQPQHF
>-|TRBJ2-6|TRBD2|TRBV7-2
TGTGCCAGCAGCCCGGGGGGGCCTGGGGCCAACGTCCTGACTTTC
CASSPGGPGANVLTF
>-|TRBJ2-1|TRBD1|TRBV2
TGTGCCAGCAGTGAAGGGCAGGGGGCTAACAATGAGCAGTTCTTC
CASSEGQGANNEQFF
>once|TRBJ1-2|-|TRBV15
TGTGCCACCAGCAGAGATGACGAGACATTGAGCTACACCTTC
CATSRDDETLSYTF
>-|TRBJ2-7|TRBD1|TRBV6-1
TGTGCCAGCCGACGCTGGACAGGTTCCTACGAGCAGTACTTC
CASRRWTGSYEQYF
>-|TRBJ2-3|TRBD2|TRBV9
TGTGCCAGCAGCCCGGGGGGGACAGATACGCAGTATTTT
CASSPGGTDTQYF
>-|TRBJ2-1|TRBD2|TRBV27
TGTGCCAGCAGTTTCGACTCCGTAGCGGGAGGCTACAATGAGCAGTTCTTC
CASSFDSVAGGYNEQFF
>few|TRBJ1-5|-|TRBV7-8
TGTGCCAGCAGCCGAACCCTGGCTCTGAATCAGCCCCAGCATTTT
CASSRTLALNQPQHF
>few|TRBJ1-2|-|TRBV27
TGTGCCAGCAGTTCCCTCTCAGGTTGGAATGGCTACACCTTC
CASSSLSGWNGYTF
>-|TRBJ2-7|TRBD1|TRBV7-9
TGTGCCAGCAGCCTCGGGACAGGTAACTACGAGCAGTACTTC
CASSLGTGNYEQYF
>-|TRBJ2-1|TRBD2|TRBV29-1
TGCAGCGTATTCATCGGTAGCGGGGGGGATGAGCAGTTCTTC
CSVFIGSGGDEQFF
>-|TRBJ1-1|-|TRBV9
TGTGCCAGCAGGGGGGACTCTTACACTGAAGCTTTCTTT
CASRGDSYTEAFF
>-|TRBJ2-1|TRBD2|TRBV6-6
TGTGCCAGCAGTTACCGGCAGCGGGGGGTCCGAGAGCAGTTCTTC
CASSYRQRGVREQFF
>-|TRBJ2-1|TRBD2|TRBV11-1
TGTGCCAGCAGCACACAACTAGCGGGGGGAGTTAATGAGCAGTTCTTC
CASSTQLAGGVNEQFF
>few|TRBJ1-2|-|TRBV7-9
TGTGCCAGCAGCTTAGAGGGGATCTATGGCTACACCTTC
CASSLEGIYGYTF
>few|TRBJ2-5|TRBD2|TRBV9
TGTGCCAGCAGCTCTAGCGGGGGGGCTAAGGAGACCCAGTACTTC
CASSSSGGAKETQYF
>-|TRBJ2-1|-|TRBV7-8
TGTGCCAGCAGCTTAGACGAGAGGGATTACAATGAGCAGTTCTTC
CASSLDERDYNEQFF
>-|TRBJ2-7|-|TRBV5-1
TGCGCCAGCAGCTTACCTGGCAGCGAGCAGTACTTC
CASSLPGSEQYF
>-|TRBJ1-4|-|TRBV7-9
TGTGCCAGCAGCGGAGGGAGGGGGAATGAAAAACTGTTTTTT
CASSGGRGNEKLFF
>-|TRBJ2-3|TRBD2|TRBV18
TGTGCCAGCTCACACAGCGGGGACACAGATACGCAGTATTTT
CASSHSGDTDTQYF
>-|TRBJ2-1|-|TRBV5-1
TGCGCCAGCAGCTTGGAAGGGGGGGATTACAATGAGCAGTTCTTC
CASSLEGGDYNEQFF
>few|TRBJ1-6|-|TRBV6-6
TGTGCCAGCAGTTCCCCAGGGAACTCACCCCTCCACTTT
CASSSPGNSPLHF
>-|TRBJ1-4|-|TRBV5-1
TGCGCCAGCAGCTTGGGAGGGGTAACAGGGCTGGTTGAAAAACTGTTTTTT
CASSLGGVTGLVEKLFF
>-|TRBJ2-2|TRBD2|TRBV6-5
TGTGCCAGCAGTTACCGGCTAGCGGGGGCCGGGGAGCTGTTTTTT
CASSYRLAGAGELFF
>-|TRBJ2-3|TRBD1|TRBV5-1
TGCGCCAGCAGCCTCGAGGGCAGGGGGCAGTCAGATACGCAGTATTTT
CASSLEGRGQSDTQYF
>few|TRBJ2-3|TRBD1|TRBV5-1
TGCGCCAGCAGTTGGGGTCAGGGGGCCGATACGCAGTATTTT
CASSWGQGADTQYF